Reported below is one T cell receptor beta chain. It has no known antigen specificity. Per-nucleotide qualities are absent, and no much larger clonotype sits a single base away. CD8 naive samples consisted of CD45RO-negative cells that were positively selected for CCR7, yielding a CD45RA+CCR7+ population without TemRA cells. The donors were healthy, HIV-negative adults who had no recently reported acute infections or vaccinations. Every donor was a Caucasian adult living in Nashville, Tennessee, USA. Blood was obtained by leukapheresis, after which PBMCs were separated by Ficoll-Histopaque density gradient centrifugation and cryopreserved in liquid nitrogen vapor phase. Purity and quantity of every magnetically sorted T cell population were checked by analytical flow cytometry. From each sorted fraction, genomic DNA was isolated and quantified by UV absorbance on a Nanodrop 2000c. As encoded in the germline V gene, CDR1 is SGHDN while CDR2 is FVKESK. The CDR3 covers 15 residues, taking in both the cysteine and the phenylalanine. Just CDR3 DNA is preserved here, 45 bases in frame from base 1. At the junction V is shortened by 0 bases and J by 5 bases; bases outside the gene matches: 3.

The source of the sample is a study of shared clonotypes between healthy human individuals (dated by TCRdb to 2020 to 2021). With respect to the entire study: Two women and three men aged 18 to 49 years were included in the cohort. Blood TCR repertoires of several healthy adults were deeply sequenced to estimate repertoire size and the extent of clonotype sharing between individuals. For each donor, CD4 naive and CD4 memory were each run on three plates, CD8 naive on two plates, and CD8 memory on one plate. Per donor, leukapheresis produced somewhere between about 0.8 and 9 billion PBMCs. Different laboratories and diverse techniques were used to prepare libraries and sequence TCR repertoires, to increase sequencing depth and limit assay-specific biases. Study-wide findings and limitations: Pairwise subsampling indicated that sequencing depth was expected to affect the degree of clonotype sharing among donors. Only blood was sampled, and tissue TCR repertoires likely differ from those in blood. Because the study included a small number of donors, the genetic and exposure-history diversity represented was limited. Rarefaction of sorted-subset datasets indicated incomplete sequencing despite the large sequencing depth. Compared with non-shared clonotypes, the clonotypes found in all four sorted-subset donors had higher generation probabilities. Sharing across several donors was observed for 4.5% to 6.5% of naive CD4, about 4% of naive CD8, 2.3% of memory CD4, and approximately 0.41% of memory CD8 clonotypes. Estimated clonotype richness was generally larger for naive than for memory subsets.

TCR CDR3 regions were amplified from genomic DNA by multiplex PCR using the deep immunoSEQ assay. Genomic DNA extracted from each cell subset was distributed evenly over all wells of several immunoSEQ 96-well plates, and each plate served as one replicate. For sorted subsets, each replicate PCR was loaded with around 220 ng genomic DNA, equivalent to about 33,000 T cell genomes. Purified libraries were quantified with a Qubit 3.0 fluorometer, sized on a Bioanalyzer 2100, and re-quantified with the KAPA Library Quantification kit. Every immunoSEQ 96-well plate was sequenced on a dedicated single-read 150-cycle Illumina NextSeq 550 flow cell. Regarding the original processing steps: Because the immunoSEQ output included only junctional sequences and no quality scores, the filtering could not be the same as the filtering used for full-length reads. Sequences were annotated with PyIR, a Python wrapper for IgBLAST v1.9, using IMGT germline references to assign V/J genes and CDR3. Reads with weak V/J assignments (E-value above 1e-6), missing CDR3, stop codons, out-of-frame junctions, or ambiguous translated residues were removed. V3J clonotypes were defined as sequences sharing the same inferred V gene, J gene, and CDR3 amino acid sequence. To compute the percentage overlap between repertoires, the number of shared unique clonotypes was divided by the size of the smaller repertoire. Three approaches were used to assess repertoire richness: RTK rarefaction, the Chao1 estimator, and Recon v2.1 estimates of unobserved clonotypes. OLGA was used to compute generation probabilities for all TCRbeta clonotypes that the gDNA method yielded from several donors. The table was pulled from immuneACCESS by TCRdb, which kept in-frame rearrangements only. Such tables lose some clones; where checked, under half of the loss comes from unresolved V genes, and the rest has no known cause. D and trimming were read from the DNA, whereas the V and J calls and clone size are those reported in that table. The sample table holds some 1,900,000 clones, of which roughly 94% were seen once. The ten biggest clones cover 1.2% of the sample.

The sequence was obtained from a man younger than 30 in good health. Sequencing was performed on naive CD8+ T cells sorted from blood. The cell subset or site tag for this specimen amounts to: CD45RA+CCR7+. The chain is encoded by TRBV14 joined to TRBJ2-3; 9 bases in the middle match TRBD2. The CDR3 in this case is CASSQDTSGLDTQYF. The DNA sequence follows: TGTGCCAGCAGCCAAGATACTAGCGGGCTAGATACGCAGTATTTT.